Following are 11 T cell receptor beta chains from one sample sequenced in a study of cytomegalovirus exposure and HLA in healthy donors. PCR employed 60 Vbeta and 13 Jbeta primers. The assay was immunoSEQ multiplex PCR, and TCRdb's table has in-frame clones only and misses some. The sample consists of 140,000 to 150,000 clones, around 78% of them appearing once. The sequenced sample was PBMCs. All receptors come from a man aged 35-49 years in good health and CMV-seropositive.

This chain uses TRBV6-1 with TRBJ1-1; a possible D gene is TRBD1 (6 bases). This CDR3 has 16 residues. V lost 0 bases, J lost 11 bases, and 22 bases lay in between. Germline CDR1 is MNHNS and CDR2 is SASEGT. For the CDR3, the DNA is TGTGCCAGCAGTGAAGCGCTAAGGGGGTCCGCCCCGGGGGCTTTCTTT. It encodes CASSEALRGSAPGAFF.

A remark on this clone: Germline is not matched at one junction end, which may reflect a read error. The V call is TRBV4-1, the J call TRBJ2-3; 8 bases align to TRBD2. CDR1 is MGHRA and CDR2 is YSYEKL in the germline V gene. CDR3 length: 17 residues. The CDR3 bases are TGCGTCAGCAGCCTCCGAGTGGGGACTAGAAGCACAGATACGCAGTATTTT. Its protein is CVSSLRVGTRSTDTQYF.

The gene calls are TRBV18 and TRBJ2-7, with D perhaps TRBD2 (6 bases). Trimming cost V 3 bases and J 3 bases, with 9 bases left between them. From germline, CDR1 is KGHSH and CDR2 LQKENI. This CDR3 has 13 residues. This CDR3 reads CASSPGGLYEQYF. CDR3 DNA: TGTGCCAGCTCACCCGGAGGGCTCTACGAGCAGTACTTC.

V usage is TRBV9 and J usage is TRBJ2-1; 9 positions agree with TRBD2. V lost 2 bases and J lost 4; bases outside the gene matches: 4. This CDR3 has 15 residues. From germline, CDR1 is SGDLS and CDR2 YYNGEE. Written as DNA, the CDR3 is TGTGCCAGCAGCGTTGATAGCGGGAGATACAATGAGCAGTTCTTC. Amino acid sequence: CASSVDSGRYNEQFF.

This clone was counted between two and nine times. The gene calls are TRBV5-8 and TRBJ1-1; 8 bases line up with TRBD1. Germline V gene sequence: CDR1 SGHTS, CDR2 YDEGEE. V shed 0 bases, J shed 1 base, and the junction held 2 bases outside the gene matches. The CDR3 has 15 amino acids. This CDR3 is CASSLGGTGNTEAFF. The CDR3 nucleotides read TGTGCCAGCAGCTTGGGAGGGACAGGGAACACTGAAGCTTTCTTT.

This clone turned up a few times. V is TRBV7-2 and J is TRBJ2-1; possibly TRBD1 for D (6 bases). V was pared by 1 base and J by 0 bases, with 13 bases between. This CDR3 has 17 amino acids. The germline V gene has CDR1 SGHTA and CDR2 FQGNSA. This CDR3 reads CASSLVIRDNSYNEQFF. CDR3 coding DNA: TGTGCCAGCAGCTTAGTAATCCGGGACAACTCCTACAATGAGCAGTTCTTC.

The chain employs TRBV15 and TRBJ1-2, with D tentatively TRBD1 (6 bases). The V gene lost 0 bases and the J gene lost 5 bases, with 7 bases spanning the gap. Germline V CDR1 and CDR2: LNHNV, YYDKDF (reference sequence). The CDR3 runs 13 residues. Here the CDR3 DNA reads TGTGCCACCAGCAGAGACGGACAGTATGGCTACACCTTC. It translates to CATSRDGQYGYTF.

V and J are TRBV6-5 and TRBJ2-7; TRBD1 agrees at 8 bases. Looked up from germline, CDR1 is MNHEY and CDR2 is SVGAGI. The trim removed 2 bases at V and 4 bases at J, leaving 4 bases unmatched. This CDR3 is 14 amino acids long. The CDR3 DNA reads TGTGCCAGCAGTTACCACCAGGGGGCGTACGAGCAGTACTTC. Residues: CASSYHQGAYEQYF.

The V call is TRBV30, the J call TRBJ1-3; 7 bases map to TRBD1. Germline values: CDR1 GTSNPN, CDR2 SVGIG (reference sequence). CDR3 length: 14 amino acids. The ends lost 8 bases at V and 0 bases at J; junction bases unmatched: 7. The CDR3 coding sequence is TGTGCCCTAAGACAGGGTCGCTCTGGAAACACCATATATTTT. Amino acid sequence: CALRQGRSGNTIYF.

CDR3 sequence: CASSIQVGSGPYNEQFF. CDR3 coding DNA: TGTGCCAGTAGTATCCAAGTCGGCAGCGGACCCTACAATGAGCAGTTCTTC. The chain is built from TRBV19 and TRBJ2-1, with D perhaps TRBD2 (5 bases). The V gene lost 3 bases and the J gene lost 2 bases, with 17 bases spanning the gap. The CDR3 extends over 17 amino acids. Germline V gives CDR1 LNHDA, CDR2 SQIVND (reference sequence).

The chain recombines TRBV28 with TRBJ2-7; 8 bases line up with TRBD1. Germline V lookup: CDR1 MDHEN, CDR2 SYDVKM. The CDR3 runs to 11 residues. The V gene end was trimmed by 6 bases and the J gene end by 6 bases; junction bases not matched to a gene: 1. The CDR3: CASRDRAEQYF. The CDR3 DNA is TGTGCCAGCAGGGACAGGGCCGAGCAGTACTTC. The whole variable domain, filled in from reference TRBV28 and TRBJ2-7, reads DVKVTQSSRYLVKRTGEKVFLECVQDMDHENMFWYRQDPGLGLRLIYFSYDVKMKEKGDIPEGYSVSREKKERFSLILESASTNQTSMYLCASRDRAEQYFGPGTRLTVT.